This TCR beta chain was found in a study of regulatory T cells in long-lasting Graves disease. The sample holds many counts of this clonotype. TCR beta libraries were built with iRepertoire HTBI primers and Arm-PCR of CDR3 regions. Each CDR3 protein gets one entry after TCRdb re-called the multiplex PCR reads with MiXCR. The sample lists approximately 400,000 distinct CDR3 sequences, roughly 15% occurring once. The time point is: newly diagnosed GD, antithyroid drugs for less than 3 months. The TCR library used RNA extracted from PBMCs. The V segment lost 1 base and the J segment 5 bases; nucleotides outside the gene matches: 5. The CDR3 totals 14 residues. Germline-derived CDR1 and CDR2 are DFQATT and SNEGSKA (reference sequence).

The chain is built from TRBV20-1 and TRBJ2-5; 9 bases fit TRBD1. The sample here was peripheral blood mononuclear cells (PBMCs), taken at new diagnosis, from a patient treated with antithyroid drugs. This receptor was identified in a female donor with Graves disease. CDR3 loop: CSARVTGGPETQYF. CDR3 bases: TGCAGTGCTAGAGTAACAGGGGGCCCCGAGACCCAGTACTTC.